Listed below are T cell receptor beta chains from one sample, sequenced in a study of blood T cell repertoires in COVID-19. The data were produced by immunoSEQ multiplex PCR, yet TCRdb's version contains in-frame clones alone and is incomplete. The sample holds about 110,000 clones, less than 85% seen once. The specimen sequenced was peripheral blood. These receptors were collected from a woman aged 55-70 years with acute or convalescent COVID-19. Each CDR3 is given without its conserved first and last residue. Fields, in order: V gene, J gene, CDR3 protein.

TRBV24-1,TRBJ2-2,ATSDLARDSNTGELF
TRBV9,TRBJ2-1,ASSVDAATSSSYNEQF
TRBV19,TRBJ2-3,ASSQTGNTDTQY
TRBV25-1,TRBJ2-3,ASSRDDRGRADTQY
TRBV12-5,TRBJ2-3,ASPLDWEAGGTDTQY
TRBV6-5,TRBJ1-2,ASSYSVLRGGGYT
TRBV19,TRBJ2-3,ASRTGQGAPTDTQY
TRBV2,TRBJ2-3,ASSLGQGVTDTQY
TRBV10-3,TRBJ2-1,AISESMVSGASYNEQF
TRBV28,TRBJ2-1,ASSAFSPYSYNEQF
TRBV30,TRBJ1-3,AWSVRGSGNTIY
TRBV11-3,TRBJ2-2,ASGSSSYTGELF
TRBV5-1,TRBJ2-4,ASSLGTLAKNIQY
TRBV2,TRBJ2-7,ASSEVDRATSSYEQY
TRBV15,TRBJ1-2,ATSRAPGDGYT
TRBV3-1/TRBV3-2,TRBJ2-1,ASSPSGWGEQF
TRBV20-1,TRBJ1-4,SASPGATNEKLF
TRBV10-3,TRBJ2-1,AINPGTGVQNNEQF
TRBV5-1,TRBJ2-2,ASSYDQVANTGELF
TRBV18,TRBJ1-1,ASSPPGGTEAF
TRBV5-1,TRBJ2-3,ASSLASTSTDTQY
TRBV18,TRBJ2-3,ASSPPSSTDTQY
TRBV5-4,TRBJ2-5,ASSPGTSGGALETQY
TRBV28,TRBJ2-7,ASSLGGYEQY
TRBV11-1,TRBJ2-1,ASSRRQGAPSEQF
TRBV29-1,TRBJ1-1,SVVYPGGRNTEAF
TRBV9,TRBJ1-6,ASSAGDRSPLH
TRBV2,TRBJ1-1,ASSGQGVNTEAF
TRBV5-6,TRBJ2-7,ASSLGVAGGTEQY
TRBV5-4,TRBJ1-4,ASSSQIGDEKLF
TRBV5-1,TRBJ2-7,ASSETSGQYEQY
TRBV5-8,TRBJ2-7,ASRTSGTYEQY
TRBV19,TRBJ2-7,ASSIQTGRLYEQY
TRBV19,TRBJ2-5,ASSVQGWETQY
TRBV18,TRBJ1-2,ASSPQGQVSYT
TRBV5-3,TRBJ2-7,ARSFGQGGRYEQY
TRBV6-5,TRBJ2-5,ASARVRETQY
TRBV18,TRBJ2-5,ASSPLAGAQETQY
TRBV11-2,TRBJ2-5,ASSQEPRGGRHETQY
TRBV18,TRBJ1-3,ASSPLDSSPLTISGNTIY
TRBV7-2,TRBJ2-3,ASSLDTGTDTQY
TRBV3-1/TRBV3-2,TRBJ1-2,ASSQVRGGNYGYT